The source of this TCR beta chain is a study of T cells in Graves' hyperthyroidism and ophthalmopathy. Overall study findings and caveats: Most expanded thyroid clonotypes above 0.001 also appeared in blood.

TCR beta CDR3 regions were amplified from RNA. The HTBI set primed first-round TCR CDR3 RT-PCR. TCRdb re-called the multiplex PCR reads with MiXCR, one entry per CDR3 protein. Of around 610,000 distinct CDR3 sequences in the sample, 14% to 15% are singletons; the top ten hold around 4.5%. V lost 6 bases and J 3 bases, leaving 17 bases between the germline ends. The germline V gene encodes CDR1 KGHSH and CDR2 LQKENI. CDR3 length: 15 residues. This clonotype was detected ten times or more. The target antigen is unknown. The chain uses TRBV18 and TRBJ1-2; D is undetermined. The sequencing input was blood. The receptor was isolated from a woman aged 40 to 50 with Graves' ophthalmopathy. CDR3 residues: CASSPRSGDHYGYTF. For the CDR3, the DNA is TGTGCCAGCTCTCCGAGGAGCGGCGACCACTATGGCTACACCTTC.